These T cell receptor beta chains were read from a single sample in a study of technical replicates of blood from several donors. The repertoire was sequenced with immunoSEQ multiplex PCR; TCRdb's copy has only in-frame clones and lacks some. Among some 80,000 clones listed, around 90% were seen once. The specimen sequenced was T cells isolated from PBMCs. All receptors come from a human donor in good health. The CDR3 runs from the conserved cysteine through the conserved F or W. D genes are given only for firm matches. For some rows the clone size is stated as once, few or many, or as a class when expanded; others skip it.

cdr3_aa	cdr3_nt	j_call	v_call	d_call	clone_size
CASSPRLAGEGEQFF	TGTGCCAGTAGCCCGAGGCTAGCGGGAGAGGGTGAGCAGTTCTTC	TRBJ2-1	TRBV19	TRBD2	NA
CASSYSELSGELFF	TGTGCCAGCAGTTACTCTGAACTTTCCGGGGAGCTGTTTTTT	TRBJ2-2	TRBV6-5	NA	NA
CASSTKGLAGEPYNEQFF	TGTGCCAGCAGCACAAAAGGACTAGCGGGAGAACCCTACAATGAGCAGTTCTTC	TRBJ2-1	TRBV7-9	TRBD2	NA
CASSWENGGELFF	TGTGCCAGCAGCTGGGAGAACGGGGGGGAGCTGTTTTTT	TRBJ2-2	TRBV7-8	NA	NA
CAISGETSNQPQHF	TGTGCCATCAGTGGGGAGACAAGCAATCAGCCCCAGCATTTT	TRBJ1-5	TRBV10-3	NA	NA
CASSIGRQIYGYTF	TGTGCCAGCTCTATCGGCAGACAAATCTATGGCTACACCTTC	TRBJ1-2	TRBV28	NA	NA
CASSLRGATGNTIYF	TGTGCCAGCAGCTTACGGGGGGCTACGGGAAACACCATATATTTT	TRBJ1-3	TRBV7-9	NA	NA
CASSDPGTYEQYF	TGCGCCAGCAGTGATCCAGGGACCTACGAGCAGTACTTC	TRBJ2-7	TRBV10-1	NA	NA
CASSLASGSYEQYF	TGCGCCAGCAGTCTGGCTAGCGGGTCCTACGAGCAGTACTTC	TRBJ2-7	TRBV10-1	TRBD2	NA
CASSPSPSGTNYNEQFF	TGCGCCAGCAGCCCATCTCCCTCGGGGACAAACTACAATGAGCAGTTCTTC	TRBJ2-1	TRBV5-1	NA	NA
CASSDTGYAGTGELFF	TGTGCCAGCAGCGACACAGGGTACGCTGGCACCGGGGAGCTGTTTTTT	TRBJ2-2	TRBV13	NA	NA
CASSPSTGELFF	TGTGCCAGCAGCCCCTCCACCGGGGAGCTGTTTTTT	TRBJ2-2	TRBV13	NA	NA
CASSKTGLAYEQYF	TGTGCCAGCAGCAAGACTGGCCTCGCCTACGAGCAGTACTTC	TRBJ2-7	TRBV9	NA	NA
CAWSALAGVGETQYF	TGTGCCTGGAGTGCCTTGGCCGGGGTAGGGGAGACCCAGTACTTC	TRBJ2-5	TRBV30	NA	NA
CASSTRLQMNTEAFF	TGTGCCAGCAGCACCCGACTACAGATGAACACTGAAGCTTTCTTT	TRBJ1-1	TRBV13	NA	once
CASTPTGGDQPQHF	TGTGCCAGCACTCCCACGGGAGGGGATCAGCCCCAGCATTTT	TRBJ1-5	TRBV6-6	NA	NA
CASSLVGTSGRFIQETQYF	TGCGCCAGCAGCCTGGTCGGGACTAGCGGGAGGTTTATACAAGAGACCCAGTACTTC	TRBJ2-5	TRBV4-1	TRBD2	NA
CASSIDGAGRQDTIYF	TGTGCCAGTAGTATAGATGGGGCAGGACGCCAGGACACCATATATTTT	TRBJ1-3	TRBV19	NA	NA
CASSLDMNEQFF	TGTGCCAGCAGTTTGGACATGAATGAGCAGTTCTTC	TRBJ2-1	TRBV27	NA	NA
CASSLLGRGYLNTEAFF	TGTGCCAGCAGTTTATTGGGCAGGGGATACCTGAACACTGAAGCTTTCTTT	TRBJ1-1	TRBV27	NA	NA
CAWTGQGDSSQYYEQYF	TGTGCCTGGACGGGACAGGGTGATTCCTCCCAGTACTACGAGCAGTACTTC	TRBJ2-7	TRBV30	TRBD1	NA
CASSGTQETQYF	TGCGCCTCCAGCGGGACACAAGAGACCCAGTACTTC	TRBJ2-5	TRBV4-1	NA	NA
CASRLTGTYEQYF	TGCGCCAGCAGACTGACAGGGACCTACGAGCAGTACTTC	TRBJ2-7	TRBV10-1	TRBD1	NA
CASSVHPGTGGSAGANVLTF	TGTGCCAGCAGCGTACACCCCGGGACAGGGGGTTCAGCTGGGGCCAACGTCCTGACTTTC	TRBJ2-6	TRBV9	TRBD1	NA
CASSYGSSYNEQFF	TGTGCCAGCAGTTATGGTAGCTCCTACAATGAGCAGTTCTTC	TRBJ2-1	TRBV27	NA	NA
CASSHLDNNYYEQYF	TGTGCCAGCAGCCATCTAGATAACAATTACTACGAGCAGTACTTC	TRBJ2-7	TRBV5-4	NA	NA
CAIFSGTEAFF	TGTGCCATATTCTCAGGAACTGAAGCTTTCTTT	TRBJ1-1	TRBV27	NA	NA
CASSIVLAGSGELFF	TGTGCCAGTAGTATAGTACTAGCGGGATCCGGGGAGCTGTTTTTT	TRBJ2-2	TRBV19	TRBD2	NA
CASSYGTGHNQPQHF	TGTGCCAGCAGTTACGGAACAGGGCACAATCAGCCCCAGCATTTT	TRBJ1-5	TRBV6-5	NA	NA
CASSTPSGGYNEQFF	TGTGCCAGCAGCACACCTAGCGGGGGCTACAATGAGCAGTTCTTC	TRBJ2-1	TRBV13	TRBD2	NA
CASSLRLANNEQFF	TGTGCCAGCAGCTTAAGACTAGCCAACAATGAGCAGTTCTTC	TRBJ2-1	TRBV14	TRBD2	NA
CATRTGPYEQYF	TGTGCCACTCGAACAGGGCCCTACGAGCAGTACTTC	TRBJ2-7	TRBV11-2	NA	NA
CASRLETGVRGLAGHYEQYF	TGTGCCAGCAGGTTGGAGACAGGGGTAAGAGGACTAGCGGGACATTACGAGCAGTACTTC	TRBJ2-7	TRBV7-8	TRBD2	NA
CASSSGLAGNEQFF	TGTGCCAGCAGCTCGGGACTAGCGGGCAATGAGCAGTTCTTC	TRBJ2-1	TRBV5-4	TRBD2	NA